The clone carrying this TCR beta chain was observed a handful of times. The junction had 6 bases not matched to a gene; V was cut back by 6 bases and J by 1 base. Looked up from germline, CDR1 is LNHDA and CDR2 is SQIVND (reference sequence). This CDR3 spans 15 amino acids. TCRdb independently ran MiXCR on the 5' RACE reads; one entry per CDR3 protein. The profile covers some 340,000 distinct CDR3 sequences, with approximately 15% appearing a single time and 0.9% to 1.2% taken by the ten largest. This sample is part of a study of CD8 T cells in ankylosing spondylitis. The sample comprised blood, either unsorted or a sorted T cell fraction (not recorded which). The genes are TRBV19 and TRBJ2-3; 8 nucleotides match TRBD2. The TCR sequence derives from a male donor with ankylosing spondylitis or in good health (not recorded which). The CDR3 DNA follows: TGTGCCAGTAGCACCAGCGGGGGCGGCACAGATACGCAGTATTTT. Amino acid sequence: CASSTSGGGTDTQYF.